This TCR beta chain is from a study of blood T cell repertoires in COVID-19. In the study overall: Sample material is recorded as cDNA or gDNA derived from T cells, B-cell-depleted T cells, or PBMCs.

This CDR3 is built from 13 residues. Germline V CDR1 and CDR2: MDHEN, SYDVKM. Trimming left V 3 bases short and J 6 bases short, with 9 bases between. As handled by the study authors: Cell counts per sample came from amplifying reference gene primers. Sequenced by immunoSEQ multiplex PCR; TCRdb stores in-frame clones only, minus some. D and trimming were read from the DNA, whereas the V and J calls and clone size are those reported in that table. The sample yields about 250,000 clones, about four fifths seen once. The rearrangement joins TRBV28 to TRBJ2-1; D might be TRBD2 (5 bases). The specimen sequenced was peripheral blood. This clonotype was obtained from a man aged 50-59 years with active or convalescent COVID-19. This CDR3 is CASSLRAANEQFF. CDR3 sequence (DNA): TGTGCCAGCAGTTTGCGGGCGGCCAATGAGCAGTTCTTC.